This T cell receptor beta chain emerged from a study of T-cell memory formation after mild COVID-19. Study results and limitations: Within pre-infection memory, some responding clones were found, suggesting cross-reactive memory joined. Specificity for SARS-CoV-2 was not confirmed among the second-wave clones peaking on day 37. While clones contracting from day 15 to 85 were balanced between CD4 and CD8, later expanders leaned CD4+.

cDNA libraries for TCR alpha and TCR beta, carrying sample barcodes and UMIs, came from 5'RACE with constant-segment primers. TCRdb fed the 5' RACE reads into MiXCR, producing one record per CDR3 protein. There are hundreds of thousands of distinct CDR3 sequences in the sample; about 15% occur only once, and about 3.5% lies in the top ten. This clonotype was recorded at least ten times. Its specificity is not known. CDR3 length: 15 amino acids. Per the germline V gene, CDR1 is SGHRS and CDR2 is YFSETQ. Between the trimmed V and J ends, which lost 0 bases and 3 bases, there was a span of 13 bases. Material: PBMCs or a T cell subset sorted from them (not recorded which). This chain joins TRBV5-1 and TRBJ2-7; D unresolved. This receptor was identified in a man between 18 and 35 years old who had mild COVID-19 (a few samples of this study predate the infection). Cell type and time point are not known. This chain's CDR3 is CASSLGQTSGYEQYF. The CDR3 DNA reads TGCGCCAGCAGCTTGGGTCAGACCTCGGGCTACGAGCAGTACTTC.